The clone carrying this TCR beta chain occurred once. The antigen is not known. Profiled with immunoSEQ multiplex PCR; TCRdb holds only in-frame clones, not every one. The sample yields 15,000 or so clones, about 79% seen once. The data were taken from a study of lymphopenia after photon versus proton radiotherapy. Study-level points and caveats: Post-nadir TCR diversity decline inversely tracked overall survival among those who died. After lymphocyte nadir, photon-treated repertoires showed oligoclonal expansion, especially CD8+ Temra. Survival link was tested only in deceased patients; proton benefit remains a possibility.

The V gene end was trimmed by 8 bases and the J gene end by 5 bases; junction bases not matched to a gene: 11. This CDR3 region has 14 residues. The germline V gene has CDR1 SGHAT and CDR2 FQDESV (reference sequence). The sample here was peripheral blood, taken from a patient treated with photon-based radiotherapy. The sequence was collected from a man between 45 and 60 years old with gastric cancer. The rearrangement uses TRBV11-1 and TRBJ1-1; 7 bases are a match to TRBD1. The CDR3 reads CASAPRQGRTEAFF. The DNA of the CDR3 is TGTGCCAGCGCCCCTAGACAGGGAAGGACTGAAGCTTTCTTT.